This T cell receptor beta chain originates from a study of T cell changes during pregnancy in multiple sclerosis. Here immunoSEQ multiplex PCR was the method, and the copy in TCRdb shows in-frame clones only, minus some. The sample has some 11,000 clones, around 89% seen once. CDR1 LGHNA and CDR2 YSLEER come from the germline V gene. Unmatched junction bases numbered 7, after V lost 0 bases and J lost 9 bases. The CDR3 contains 16 residues. This clonotype originated in a female donor in good health, enrolled as a control in a pregnancy study. Sequencing used CD8+ T cells from peripheral blood mononuclear cells, obtained in the first trimester of pregnancy. This sequence joins TRBV4-3 and TRBJ1-6, with 8 bases that match TRBD1. Written as DNA, the CDR3 is TGCGCCAGCAGCCAAGAATGGGGGACAGGCGGTTCACCCCTCCACTTT. Translation gives CASSQEWGTGGSPLHF.